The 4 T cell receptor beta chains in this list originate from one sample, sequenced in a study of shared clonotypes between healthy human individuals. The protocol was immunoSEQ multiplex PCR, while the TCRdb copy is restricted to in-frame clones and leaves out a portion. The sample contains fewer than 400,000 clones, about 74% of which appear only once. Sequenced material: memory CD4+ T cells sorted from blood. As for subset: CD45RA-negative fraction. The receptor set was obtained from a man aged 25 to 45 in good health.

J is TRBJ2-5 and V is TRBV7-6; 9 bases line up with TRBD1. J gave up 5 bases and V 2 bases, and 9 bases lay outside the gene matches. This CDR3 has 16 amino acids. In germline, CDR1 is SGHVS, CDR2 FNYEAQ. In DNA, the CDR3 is TGTGCCAGCAGCTTACGCCCCACAGGGGGCAGGGAGACCCAGTACTTC. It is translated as CASSLRPTGGRETQYF. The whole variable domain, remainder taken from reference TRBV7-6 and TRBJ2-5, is GAGVSQSPRYKVTKRGQDVALRCDPISGHVSLYWYRQALGQGPEFLTYFNYEAQQDKSGLPNDRFSAERPEGSISTLTIQRTEQRDSAMYRCASSLRPTGGRETQYFGPGTRLLVL.

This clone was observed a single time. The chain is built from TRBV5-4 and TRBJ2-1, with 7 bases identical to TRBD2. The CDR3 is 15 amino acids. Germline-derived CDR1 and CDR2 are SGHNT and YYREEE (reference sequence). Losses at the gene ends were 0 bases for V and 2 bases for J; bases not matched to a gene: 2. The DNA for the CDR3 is TGTGCCAGCAGCTTGGGGGGAGGGACCTACAATGAGCAGTTCTTC. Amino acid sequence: CASSLGGGTYNEQFF.

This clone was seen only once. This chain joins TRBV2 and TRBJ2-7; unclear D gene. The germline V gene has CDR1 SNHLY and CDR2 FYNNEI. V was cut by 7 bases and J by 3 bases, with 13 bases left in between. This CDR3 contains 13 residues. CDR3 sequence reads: CASMYYSGYEQYF. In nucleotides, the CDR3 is TGTGCCAGCATGTACTACAGTGGCTACGAGCAGTACTTC. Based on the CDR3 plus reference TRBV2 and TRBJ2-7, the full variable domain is EPEVTQTPSHQVTQMGQEVILRCVPISNHLYFYWYRQILGQKVEFLVSFYNNEISEKSEIFDDQFSVERPDGSNFTLKIRSTKLEDSAMYFCASMYYSGYEQYFGPGTRLTVT.

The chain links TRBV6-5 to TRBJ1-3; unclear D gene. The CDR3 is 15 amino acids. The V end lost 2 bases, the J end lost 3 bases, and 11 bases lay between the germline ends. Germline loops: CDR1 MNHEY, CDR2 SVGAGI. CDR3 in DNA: TGTGCCAGCAGTTACCGGGGAGTGGGTGGAAACACCATATATTTT. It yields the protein CASSYRGVGGNTIYF.